This note documents a single T cell receptor beta chain sequence. Its target is not known. Per germline, CDR1 MGHDK and CDR2 SYGVNS. CDR3 length: 14 residues. The V end was cut by 4 bases, the J end by 5 bases, with 12 bases between. The sample comes from a study of OX40 agonist ivuxolimab in advanced cancers. Overall study: Subjects had a mean age of about 65 years, with a range of roughly 23 to 79; less than 90% were male. Findings and limits, study-wide: CD8+ T cells (on average) carried more expanded clones than CD4+ T cells.

Measured with immunoSEQ multiplex PCR; TCRdb has only the in-frame clones, and not every one. In the table there are some 60,000 clones, roughly nine tenths of which are singletons. Sample: CD4+ or CD8+ T cells sorted from blood, taken in a trial of the OX40 agonist ivuxolimab. The receptor's source is an adult with an advanced solid tumor such as melanoma, head and neck, liver or kidney cancer. This chain uses TRBV25-1 with TRBJ1-5; perhaps TRBD1 as D (5 bases). The CDR3 loop is CASSGDAGHQPQHF. DNA of the CDR3: TGTGCCAGCAGTGGGGACGCCGGGCATCAGCCCCAGCATTTT.